Listed below are T cell receptor beta chains from one sample, sequenced in a study of blood T cell repertoires in COVID-19. Using immunoSEQ multiplex PCR, the repertoire was profiled, and TCRdb retains in-frame clones only, with some absent. The table lists approximately 190,000 clones, nearly 90% of them singletons, with 20% to 25% in the top ten. Sample: peripheral blood. These receptor sequences come from a man in his 60s with active or convalescent COVID-19. The CDR3 runs from the conserved cysteine through the conserved F or W. D genes are given only for firm matches. Expanded clones are given a class, and other clones once, few, many or no size at all.

abundance	v_gene	j_gene	d_gene	CDR3nt	CDR3aa
NA	TRBV3-1/TRBV3-2	TRBJ1-2	NA	TGTGCCAGCAGCCAAGATCTGCCGGGGGGCGGAGGGGGCTACACCTTC	CASSQDLPGGGGGYTF
NA	TRBV5-1	TRBJ2-5	NA	TGCGCCAATAAGTTGTACCCCAGGGAGACCCAGTACTTC	CANKLYPRETQYF
NA	TRBV27	TRBJ1-5	TRBD1	TGTGCCAGCAGTTTATCCGGGACAGCAGATCAGCCCCAGCATTTT	CASSLSGTADQPQHF
NA	TRBV2	TRBJ2-3	NA	TGTGCCAGCCACTCGGGTCCCCCGAGGCAGTATTTT	CASHSGPPRQYF
NA	TRBV19	TRBJ2-7	TRBD1	TGTGCCAGTAGTATGGGACAGGGAGCCTACGAGCAGTACTTC	CASSMGQGAYEQYF
NA	TRBV5-6	TRBJ1-2	NA	TGTGCCAGCAGCTCACAAGGGGCAGTGGGTGGCTACACCTTC	CASSSQGAVGGYTF
NA	TRBV7-9	TRBJ2-3	NA	TGTGCCAGCAGCTCCGGACAGACTTATCGCACAGATACGCAGTATTTT	CASSSGQTYRTDTQYF
NA	TRBV14	TRBJ2-2	NA	TGTGCCAGCAGCCAAATCGGTCGGGGGGCAAGCGGGGAGCTGTTTTTT	CASSQIGRGASGELFF
NA	TRBV27	TRBJ1-1	TRBD1	TGTGCCAGCAGTTCGGGACAGGGGGCGCCGGGCACTGAAGCTTTCTTT	CASSSGQGAPGTEAFF
few	TRBV5-1	TRBJ1-2	NA	TGCGCCAGCAGCTTGGATGGGGGGGCTTATGGCTACACCTTC	CASSLDGGAYGYTF
NA	TRBV19	TRBJ1-2	TRBD1	TGTGCCAGTAGTATTGACAGGGCTGGAGGCTACACCTTC	CASSIDRAGGYTF
NA	TRBV6-5	TRBJ2-7	TRBD1	TGTGCCACTCAAAGGCAGACAGGGGGTTCCTACGAGCAGTACTTC	CATQRQTGGSYEQYF
NA	TRBV7-9	TRBJ1-4	NA	TGTGCCAGCAGTTCAAGTGGTACAGGGACGCACGAAAAACTGTTTTTT	CASSSSGTGTHEKLFF
NA	TRBV27	TRBJ2-2	NA	TGTGCCAGCAGTTTGGAGAACAGGGGAGGCGGGGAGCTGTTTTTT	CASSLENRGGGELFF
NA	TRBV11-2	TRBJ2-1	NA	TGTGCCAGCAGCTATAGACAGAGCTCCTACAATGAGCAGTTCTTC	CASSYRQSSYNEQFF
NA	TRBV5-8	TRBJ2-1	NA	TGTGCCAGCAGCTCGTACAATGAGCAGTTCTTC	CASSSYNEQFF
once	TRBV27	TRBJ1-6	NA	TGTGCCAGCAGGGGGAGCTCCTATAATTCACCCCTCCACTTT	CASRGSSYNSPLHF
NA	TRBV6-5	TRBJ1-3	TRBD1	TGTGCCAGCACGGGACAGGGCTTCTCTGGAAACACCATATATTTT	CASTGQGFSGNTIYF
NA	TRBV6-5	TRBJ2-7	NA	TGTGCCAGCAGTTACGGGAGGAGTTCCTACGAGCAGTACTTC	CASSYGRSSYEQYF
NA	TRBV6-6	TRBJ2-6	TRBD1	TGTGCCAGCAGTCGGGGACAGGGGGCCAGTGGGGCCAACGTCCTGACTTTC	CASSRGQGASGANVLTF
NA	TRBV2	TRBJ2-3	NA	TGTGCCAGCGGGGAGGCAGATACGCAGTATTTT	CASGEADTQYF
NA	TRBV7-9	TRBJ1-3	TRBD1	TGTGCCAGCAGCTTAGGGGGACAGGGAGGAGGAAACACCATATATTTT	CASSLGGQGGGNTIYF